This entry describes one TCR beta chain. TCRdb's table, derived via immunoSEQ multiplex PCR, lists solely in-frame clones and lacks some. The sample consists of about 43,000 clones, roughly 92% of them appearing once. The germline V gene encodes CDR1 LNHDA and CDR2 SQIVND (reference sequence). The CDR3 is made up of 17 amino acids. Losses at the gene ends were 5 bases for V and 13 bases for J; bases not matched to a gene: 21. This sample was taken from a study of tissue T cells after allogeneic stem cell transplantation. Study overall: Several unmodified and three CD34-selected T-cell-depleted grafts went to graft-versus-host disease patients. Viable blood and marrow gave sorted CD3+ T cells if numbers allowed.

The material was blood, obtained before transplantation. The J gene is TRBJ1-4, the V gene TRBV19, with 8 bases that match TRBD1. The sequence came from a woman aged 35 to 70 who later had graft-versus-host disease after an allogeneic stem cell transplant. DNA of the CDR3: TGTGCCAGTAGTCTAAGGGACAGGCAAGGCGAATTTAAGGTACTGTTTTTT. Protein: CASSLRDRQGEFKVLFF.